A single sample gave rise to the 5 T cell receptor beta chains below, sequenced in a study of T cell repertoires in cytomegalovirus infection. TCRdb recomputed calls from the reads with MiXCR, one row per CDR3 protein. The table has a few hundred thousand distinct CDR3 sequences, approximately 9.5% seen once; the top ten hold about 3.9%. The specimen sequenced was PBMCs. Receptor source: a human donor in good health (CMV status not recorded). Some clones in this sample may be carry-over from other donors' samples.

A note on this clonotype: One junction end disagrees with the germline gene, perhaps due to a read error. J is TRBJ2-1 and V is TRBV4-1; D possibly matches TRBD1 or TRBD2 (5 bases each). The CDR3 spans 15 residues. Germline loops: CDR1 MGHRA, CDR2 YSYEKL. CDR3 DNA sequence: TGTGCCAGCAGCTCCCCGAGGGGCAGTGTCAATGAGCAGTTCTTC. This gives the protein CASSSPRGSVNEQFF.

This chain's CDR3 is CASSLVGGGKTQYF. For the CDR3, the DNA is TGTGCCAGCAGCTTAGTTGGCGGGGGGAAGACCCAGTACTTC. The chain links TRBV7-2 to TRBJ2-5, with 8 bases that match TRBD2. CDR3 size: 14 residues. The J segment lost 6 bases and the V segment lost 1 base, leaving 4 bases of the junction unmatched. Germline CDR1 is SGHTA and CDR2 is FQGNSA.

The chain links TRBV6-5 to TRBJ2-7; D may be TRBD2 (5 bases). The CDR3 sequence is 14 residues long. V lost 4 bases to trimming and J lost 7 bases, with 17 bases between them. Germline V CDR1 and CDR2: MNHEY, SVGAGI. CDR3 DNA: TGTGCCAGCAGTTTAACCCAAGCCCGAGGGGAGCAGTACTTC. Translation gives CASSLTQARGEQYF.

This clonotype was detected ten times or more. This chain links TRBV7-2 with TRBJ1-1; 9 bases match TRBD1. CDR3 size: 15 residues. J gave up 5 bases and V 2 bases, and 6 bases lay outside the gene matches. The germline CDR1 and CDR2 sequences are SGHTA and FQGNSA. The CDR3 is CASSLLGQGSTEAFF. The DNA for the CDR3 is TGTGCCAGCAGCTTATTGGGACAGGGCAGTACTGAAGCTTTCTTT. The full variable domain, in which reference TRBV7-2 and TRBJ1-1 provide the parts outside the CDR3, is GAGVSQSPSNKVTEKGKDVELRCDPISGHTALYWYRQSLGQGLEFLIYFQGNSAPDKSGLPSDRFSAERTGGSVSTLTIQRTQQEDSAVYLCASSLLGQGSTEAFFGQGTRLTVV.

In its sample, this clonotype was seen many times. The chain recombines TRBV15 with TRBJ2-7; 12 bases are shared with TRBD1. After removal of 1 base from V and 4 bases from J, the junction contained 8 bases not matched to a gene. Germline values: CDR1 LNHNV, CDR2 YYDKDF (reference sequence). The CDR3 contains 17 residues. Here the CDR3 reads CATSRAGTGGGFYEQYF. The CDR3 nucleotides are TGTGCCACCAGCAGAGCTGGGACAGGGGGCGGCTTTTACGAGCAGTACTTC. Complete variable domain (other parts from reference TRBV15 and TRBJ2-7): DAMVIQNPRYQVTQFGKPVTLSCSQTLNHNVMYWYQQKSSQAPKLLFHYYDKDFNNEADTPDNFQSRRPNTSFCFLDIRSPGLGDTAMYLCATSRAGTGGGFYEQYFGPGTRLTVT.